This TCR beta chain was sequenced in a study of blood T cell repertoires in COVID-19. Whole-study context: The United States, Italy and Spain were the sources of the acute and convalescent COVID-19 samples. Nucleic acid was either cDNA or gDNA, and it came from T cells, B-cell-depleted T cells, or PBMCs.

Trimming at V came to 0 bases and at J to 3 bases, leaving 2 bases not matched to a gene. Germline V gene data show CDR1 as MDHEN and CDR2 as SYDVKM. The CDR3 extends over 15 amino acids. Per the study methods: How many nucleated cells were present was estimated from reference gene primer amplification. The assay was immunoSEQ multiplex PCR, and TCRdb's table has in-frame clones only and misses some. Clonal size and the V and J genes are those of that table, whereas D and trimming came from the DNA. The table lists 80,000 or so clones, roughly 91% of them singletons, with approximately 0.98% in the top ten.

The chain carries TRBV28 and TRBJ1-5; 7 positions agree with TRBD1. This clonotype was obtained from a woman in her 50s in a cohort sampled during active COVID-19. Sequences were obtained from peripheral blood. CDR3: CASSLWGTVNQPQHF. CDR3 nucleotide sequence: TGTGCCAGCAGTTTATGGGGGACAGTCAATCAGCCCCAGCATTTT.